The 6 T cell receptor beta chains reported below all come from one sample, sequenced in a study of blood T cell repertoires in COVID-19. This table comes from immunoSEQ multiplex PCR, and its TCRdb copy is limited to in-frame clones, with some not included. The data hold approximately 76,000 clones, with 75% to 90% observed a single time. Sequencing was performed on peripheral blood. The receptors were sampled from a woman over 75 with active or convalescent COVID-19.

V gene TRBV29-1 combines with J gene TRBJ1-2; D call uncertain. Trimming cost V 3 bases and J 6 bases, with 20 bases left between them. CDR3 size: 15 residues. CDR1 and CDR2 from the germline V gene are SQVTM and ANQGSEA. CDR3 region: CSVDPTRSALDGYTF. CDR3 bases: TGCAGCGTTGACCCTACCCGAAGCGCTTTGGATGGCTACACCTTC.

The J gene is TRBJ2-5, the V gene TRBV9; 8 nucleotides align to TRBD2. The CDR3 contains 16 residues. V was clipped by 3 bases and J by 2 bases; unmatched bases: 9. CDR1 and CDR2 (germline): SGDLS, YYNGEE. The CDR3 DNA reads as TGTGCCAGCAGCGCCTCGACTAGCGCGGTTCAAGAGACCCAGTACTTC. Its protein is CASSASTSAVQETQYF.

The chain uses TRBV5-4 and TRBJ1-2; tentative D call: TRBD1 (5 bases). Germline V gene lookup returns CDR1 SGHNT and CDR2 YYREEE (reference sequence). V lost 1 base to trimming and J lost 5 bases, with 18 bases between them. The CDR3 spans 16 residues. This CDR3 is CASSLPQATQRYGYTF. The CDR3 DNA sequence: TGTGCCAGCAGCTTGCCACAGGCCACCCAGAGGTATGGCTACACCTTC.

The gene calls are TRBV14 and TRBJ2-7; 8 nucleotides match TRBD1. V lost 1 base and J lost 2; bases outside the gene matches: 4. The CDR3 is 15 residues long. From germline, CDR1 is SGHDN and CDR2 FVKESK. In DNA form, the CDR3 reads TGTGCCAGCAGCCAAGGGACAGGGTCGGCCTACGAGCAGTACTTC. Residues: CASSQGTGSAYEQYF.

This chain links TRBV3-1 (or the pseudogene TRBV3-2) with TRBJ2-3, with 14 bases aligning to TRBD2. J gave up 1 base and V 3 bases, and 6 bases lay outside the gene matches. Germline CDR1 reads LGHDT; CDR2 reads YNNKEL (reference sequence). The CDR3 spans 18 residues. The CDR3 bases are TGTGCCAGCAGCCAGCGGACTAGCGGGGGGATACGCACAGATACGCAGTATTTT. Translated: CASSQRTSGGIRTDTQYF.

Here the CDR3 reads CASSQDISGELFF. The CDR3, as DNA: TGCGCCAGCAGCCAAGATATTTCCGGGGAGCTGTTTTTT. This rearrangement joins TRBV4-3 to TRBJ2-2; D remains ambiguous. CDR1 is LGHNA, CDR2 YSLEER, per germline. This CDR3 comprises 13 residues. Deletions cut 0 bases from V and 6 bases from J, with 5 bases between.